This T cell receptor (beta chain) was retrieved from a study of T cells in localized non-small cell lung cancer. Study-level results: Uninvolved adjacent lung showed peak T cell clonality, exceeding tumor. Among the top 100 tumor clones, a median about 59 appeared in adjacent lung.

Germline values: CDR1 SQVTM, CDR2 ANQGSEA. The CDR3 sequence is 15 residues long. Deletions cut 8 bases from V and 0 bases from J, with 17 bases between. Comment on this clone: Its target is not known.

Sequencing was performed with immunoSEQ multiplex PCR; in TCRdb, only in-frame clones are kept and a portion is missing. The sample holds roughly 35,000 clones, more than 70% seen once. The origin of this receptor is a woman aged 35 to 75 with stage I lung adenocarcinoma. The material was peripheral blood, obtained before any cancer treatment. V usage is TRBV29-1 and J usage is TRBJ1-5, with a tentative D call TRBD1 (6 bases). This chain's CDR3 is CSFTTGSSSNQPQHF. CDR3 DNA: TGCAGCTTTACGACAGGCAGTTCTAGCAATCAGCCCCAGCATTTT. The full variable domain, in which reference TRBV29-1 and TRBJ1-5 provide the parts outside the CDR3, is SAVISQKPSRDICQRGTSLTIQCQVDSQVTMMFWYRQQPGQSLTLIATANQGSEATYESGFVIDKFPISRPNLTFSTLTVSNMSPEDSSIYLCSFTTGSSSNQPQHFGDGTRLSIL.